The text below deals with one T cell receptor (beta chain). V dropped 5 bases and J dropped 2; count of bases not matched to a gene: 1. The length of the CDR3 is 13 residues. Germline CDR1 reads MNHEY; CDR2 reads SVGAGI. Documented time point: pretreatment peripheral blood. These data come from a study of PD-L1 blockade in urothelial cancer. The protocol was immunoSEQ multiplex PCR, while the TCRdb copy is restricted to in-frame clones and leaves out a portion. The repertoire includes about 72,000 clones, about 90% of them detected once, and more than 13% sits in the top ten. Sequences were derived from PBMCs, sampled around atezolizumab (anti-PD-L1) treatment. The receptor comes from a man in his 60s with urothelial cancer. V gene TRBV6-5 combines with J gene TRBJ2-3; 7 nucleotides agree with TRBD1. CDR3 sequence (DNA): TGTGCCAGCAGTAGGGGGCTCACAGATACGCAGTATTTT. It encodes CASSRGLTDTQYF.